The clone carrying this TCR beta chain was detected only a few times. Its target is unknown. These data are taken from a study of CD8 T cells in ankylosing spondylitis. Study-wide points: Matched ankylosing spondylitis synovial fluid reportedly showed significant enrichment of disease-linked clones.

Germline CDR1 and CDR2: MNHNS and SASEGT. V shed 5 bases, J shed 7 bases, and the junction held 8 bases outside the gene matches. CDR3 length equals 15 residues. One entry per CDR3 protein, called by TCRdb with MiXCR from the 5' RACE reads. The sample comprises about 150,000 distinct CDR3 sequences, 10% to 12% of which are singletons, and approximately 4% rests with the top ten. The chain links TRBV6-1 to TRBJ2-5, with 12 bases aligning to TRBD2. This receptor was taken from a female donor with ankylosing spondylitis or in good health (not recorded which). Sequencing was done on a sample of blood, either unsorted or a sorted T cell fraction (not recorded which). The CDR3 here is CASSRLAGAARTQYF. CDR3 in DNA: TGTGCCAGCAGTCGACTAGCGGGGGCGGCTAGGACCCAGTACTTC.